The clone carrying this T cell receptor beta chain was observed a single time. The sample is drawn from a study of blood T cell repertoires in COVID-19. Background on the study: The United States, Italy and Spain were the sources of the acute and convalescent COVID-19 samples. T cells, B-cell-depleted T cells, or PBMCs provided the cDNA or gDNA that served as material.

V was cut by 11 bases and J by 6 bases, with 11 bases left in between. Germline CDR1 reads MDHEN; CDR2 reads SYDVKM. The CDR3 sequence is 11 residues long. Original processing methods: Amplification of reference gene primers was used by the study to estimate nucleated cell counts. TCRdb keeps only in-frame clones here, not all; method: immunoSEQ multiplex PCR. The DNA was the basis for D and trimming; V, J and clone size are from that table. The repertoire holds approximately 63,000 clones, about 80% seen once, with about 50% in the top ten. The TCR comes from a woman older than 75 with acute or convalescent COVID-19. Sequencing was performed on peripheral blood. The rearrangement joins TRBV28 to TRBJ2-1; TRBD2 might be the D (6 bases). CDR3 in amino acids: CAAGKFNEQFF. CDR3 DNA sequence: TGTGCCGCGGGGAAATTCAATGAGCAGTTCTTC.